This TCR beta chain was sequenced during a study of T cells in Graves' hyperthyroidism and ophthalmopathy. General study results and limits: Blood also showed most of the thyroid clonotypes that were expanded above 0.001.

Uncontrolled infection, other autoimmune disease, pregnancy or lactation barred patients from enrollment. The blood sample predates any ophthalmopathy symptoms, coming from first hyperthyroidism diagnosis. Out of 10 ml of fresh peripheral blood came the PBMCs. Trimming stripped 0 bases from V and 4 bases from J, with 10 bases between. The CDR3 contains 14 residues. CDR1 is MGHRA, CDR2 YSYEKL, per germline. In the case of this clonotype: Its antigen remains unknown.

The investigators amplified TCR beta CDR3 regions from RNA transcripts. Carried out on the TCR CDR3, a first-round RT-PCR used the HTBI primer set. TCRdb used MiXCR to reprocess the multiplex PCR reads, holding one entry per CDR3 protein. The sample carries more than 300,000 distinct CDR3 sequences, roughly 17% recorded once. This receptor was identified in a woman aged 25-40 years with Graves' hyperthyroidism that later progressed to Graves' ophthalmopathy. The sequencing sample was made of blood. V is TRBV4-1 and J is TRBJ2-7; TRBD1 is a possible D gene (7 bases). Written as DNA, the CDR3 is TGCGCCAGCAGCCAAGACAGGGGGACTTACGAGCAGTACTTC. This sequence encodes CASSQDRGTYEQYF.